This T cell receptor (beta chain) came from a study of blood T cell repertoires in COVID-19. Across the study: The analysed material was cDNA or gDNA that came from T cells, B-cell-depleted T cells, or PBMCs.

The age range of participants was roughly 18 to 90 years, with residence in more than 20 US areas. Allocation to cohorts depended on clinical history reported by the participants. In the original analysis: Estimation of nucleated cell counts was performed using reference gene primer amplification. Here immunoSEQ multiplex PCR was the method, and the copy in TCRdb shows in-frame clones only, minus some. V and J calls and clone size are as listed in that table; D and trimming were resolved from the DNA. Of over 150,000 clones in the sample, about 80% were seen once. The sequence came from a man aged 50 to 60 who had recovered from COVID-19. The sample taken for sequencing was PBMCs or T cells enriched from blood (not recorded which).

CDR3 protein: CASSETGYTEAFF. The CDR3 region has the DNA TGTGCCAGCAGCGAAACAGGGTACACTGAAGCTTTCTTT. The chain uses TRBV11-3 and TRBJ1-1; maybe TRBD1 (6 bases). Germline V CDR1 and CDR2: SGHNT, YENEEA. V was cut by 5 bases and J by 3 bases, with 10 bases left in between. The CDR3 loop spans 13 amino acids.